What follows is one TCR beta chain and its context. Its recognized antigen is unknown. No much larger clone is present one base from it, and per-base qualities are unavailable. These data come from a study of blood T cells in healthy people across ages (dated by TCRdb to the mid-2010s). About the investigation overall: In model experiments, template switching captured roughly one uniquely barcoded TCR beta cDNA molecule for every two T cells. The study measured age-related changes in TCR beta repertoire diversity using deep sequencing normalized with unique cDNA molecular identifiers. The donors were divided into four age groups: young (average around 15 years), middle-aged (approximately 41), aged (about 62) and long-lived (approximately 74). Using the same blood draw, the study looked at two additional independent replicas of 1 million unique cDNA reads for two donors, one aged 18 to 29 and the other aged 80 or older.

Study-wide findings and limitations: Total diversity estimates from one million sequenced T cells were considered lower bounds and underestimates. The long-lived group showed more naive CD4+ T cells, fewer expanded clones and increased TCR diversity than the aged group, suggesting age selection. Donor CMV infection status was unknown, potentially confounding age-related changes in expanded clonotypes. The percentage of naive T cells measured by flow cytometry correlated strongly with observed TCR beta diversity. Observed TCR beta diversity per million T cells fell roughly linearly with age, and a significant reduction was already apparent by age approximately 41. Bulk unsorted PBMC profiling prevented conclusive comparison of naive and antigen-experienced compartments.

Library method: 5' RACE. Sequencing used an Illumina HiSeq 2500. A second PCR of roughly 7 to 12 cycles was run with a J-beta primer mix and a sample-barcoded 5' primer. A unique molecular identifier was introduced onto each TCR beta cDNA molecule by a template-switch 5' adaptor carrying 12 random nucleotides. Each sample yielded at least 3 million CDR3-containing paired-end reads. First-strand cDNA synthesis was performed from all RNA using the Mint cDNA synthesis kit, with priming by a TRBC-specific oligonucleotide. All cDNA was treated with uracil-DNA glycosylase and then went through a first 18-cycle PCR with the universal primers M1SS and BC2_uni_R. The authors processed their data as follows. For normalization, 1 million high-quality reads, each with a distinct molecular identifier, were randomly selected from each sample. Instead of being binned into consensus sequences, reads that shared molecular identifiers were thrown out. CDR3 identification, clonotype clustering and error correction used MiTCR with a Q25 quality threshold and the strictest error-elimination algorithm. A nonparametric unseen species model with Euler transformation was used to estimate a lower bound on total TCR beta diversity. In-frame beta chains were kept once TCRdb had trimmed the public reads at Q25 with fastp and called clones with MiXCR. Here each entry gathers all rows of one CDR3 protein and keeps the most common genes and DNA. For this entry, the V and J calls and clone size follow TCRdb and not the study's own pipeline. In this sample the table shows 750,000 to 850,000 distinct CDR3 sequences, 20% to 25% of which occur a single time. Approximately 3.7% of the sample comes from the top ten.

Systemically healthy Caucasian individuals from Russia, around 38 in total and aged roughly 6 to 100 years, were included as donors. Each donor gave around 9.5 milliliters of peripheral blood, collected into EDTA-treated Vacutainer tubes. PBMCs were isolated by Ficoll-Paque density-gradient centrifugation, with at least 6 million obtained per sample. Trizol reagent was used to extract total RNA from PBMCs, with at least 6 micrograms per sample. The percentages of naive CD45RAhigh/CD27high T cells were determined by flow cytometry on a PBMC aliquot from every donor. For this chain, trimming is 3 bases at the V end and 2 bases at the J end, and the number of junction bases without a gene match is 7. Based on the germline V gene, the CDR1 and CDR2 sequences are SGDLS and YYNGEE. The CDR3 measures 15 amino acids from cysteine to phenylalanine. Of the read, only the CDR3 DNA is kept; its 45 bases are in frame from base 1.

These data are also associated with another study on T cells of mothers and their children. From that second study: Nine systemically healthy Caucasian individuals served as donors, namely three mothers together with their six children. cDNA synthesis used all of the extracted RNA, with 1.5 ug of RNA in each 15 ul reaction. In the second PCR, sample barcodes and 2-4 random nucleotides were introduced via the M1S primer. Over 8 million TCR beta CDR3 reads were obtained for each mother, and approximately 3.2 million reads were obtained for each child. Thymic selection similarly shapes TCR recombination output in related and unrelated pairs, with minor effect from inherited differences. Normalized repertoire overlap was always slightly but never significantly higher in related than unrelated mother-child pairs. Persistent microchimeric T cell clones were not detected, at a sensitivity of 95 to 100 clones per million clonotypes. To look for features that set related mother-child pairs apart from unrelated individuals, the researchers ran deep NGS to compare the TCR beta repertoires of mothers and children. On average, the children were around 11 +/- 4 years old, while the mothers were about 40 +/- 4 years old. After adapters were ligated using NEBNext reagents, the libraries underwent 100+100 nt paired-end sequencing on an Illumina HiSeq 2000. To prevent cross-contamination, the mother and child libraries were prepared a month apart and were sequenced in separate runs. Between roughly 450,000 and 2,000,000 distinct TCR beta clonotypes were identified per donor. Naive TCR beta clonotypes were estimated from low-frequency clonotypes matched to each donor's FACS-determined naive share, without sorting.

The sequence links TRBV9 to TRBJ1-1; 7 nucleotides in the junction match TRBD1. Sequenced: blood. The source of this sequence is a boy younger than 18 in good health. The bases read TGTGCCAGCAGCGCCTCATACAGGGGTAACACTGAAGCTTTCTTT. This is translated as CASSASYRGNTEAFF.